One T cell receptor (beta chain) is described in this entry. This entry is derived from a study of blood T cell repertoires in COVID-19. This table comes from immunoSEQ multiplex PCR, and its TCRdb copy is limited to in-frame clones, with some not included. The profile shows some 160,000 clones, about 87% of them singletons. Trimming took 6 bases from V and 5 from J, leaving 21 bases between them. The V gene's germline CDR1 is MNHEY and CDR2 SVGEGT. This CDR3 is 16 amino acids long. The TCR sequence derives from a woman aged 70-85 years with COVID-19, enrolled during active disease. The sequencing sample was made of peripheral blood. This rearrangement joins TRBV6-2 or TRBV6-3 to TRBJ2-3; D may be TRBD1 (6 bases). The CDR3 spells CASSSPRQALGDTQYF. For the CDR3, the DNA is TGTGCCAGCAGCTCACCCCGACAGGCCTTGGGAGATACGCAGTATTTT.